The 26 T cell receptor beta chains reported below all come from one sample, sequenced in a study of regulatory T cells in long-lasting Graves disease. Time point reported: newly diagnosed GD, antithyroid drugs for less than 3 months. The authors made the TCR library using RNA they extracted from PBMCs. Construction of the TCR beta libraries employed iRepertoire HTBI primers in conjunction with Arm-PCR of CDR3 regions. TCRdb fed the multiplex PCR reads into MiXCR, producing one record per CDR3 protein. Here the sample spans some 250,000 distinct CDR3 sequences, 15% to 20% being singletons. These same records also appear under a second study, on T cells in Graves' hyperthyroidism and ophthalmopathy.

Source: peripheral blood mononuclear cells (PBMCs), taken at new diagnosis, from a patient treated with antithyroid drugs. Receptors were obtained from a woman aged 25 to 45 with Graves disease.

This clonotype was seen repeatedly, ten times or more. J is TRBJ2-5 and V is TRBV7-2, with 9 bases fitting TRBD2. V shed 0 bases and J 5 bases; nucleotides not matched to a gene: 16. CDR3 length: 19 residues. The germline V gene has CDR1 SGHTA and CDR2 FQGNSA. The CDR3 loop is CASSLAFASGAVSRETQYF. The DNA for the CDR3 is TGTGCCAGCAGCTTAGCGTTTGCTAGCGGGGCCGTTTCGAGGGAGACCCAGTACTTC.

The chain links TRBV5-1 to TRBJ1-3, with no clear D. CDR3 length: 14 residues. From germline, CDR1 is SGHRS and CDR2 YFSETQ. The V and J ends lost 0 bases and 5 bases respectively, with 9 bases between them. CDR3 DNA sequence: TGCGCCAGCAGCTTGGCCCCAACAAGAAACACCATATATTTT. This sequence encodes CASSLAPTRNTIYF.

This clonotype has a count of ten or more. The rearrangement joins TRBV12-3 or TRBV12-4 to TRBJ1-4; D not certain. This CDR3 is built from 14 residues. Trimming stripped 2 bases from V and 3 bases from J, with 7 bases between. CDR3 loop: CASSLLSPNEKLFF. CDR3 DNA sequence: TGTGCCAGCAGTTTACTCTCACCTAATGAAAAACTGTTTTTT.

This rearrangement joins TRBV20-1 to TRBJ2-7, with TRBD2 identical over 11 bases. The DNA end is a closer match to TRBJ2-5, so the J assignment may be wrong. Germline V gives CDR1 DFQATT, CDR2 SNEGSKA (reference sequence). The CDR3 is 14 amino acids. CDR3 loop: CSAYRLAGKETQYF. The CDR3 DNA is TGCAGTGCCTATCGACTAGCGGGGAAAGAGACCCAGTACTTC.

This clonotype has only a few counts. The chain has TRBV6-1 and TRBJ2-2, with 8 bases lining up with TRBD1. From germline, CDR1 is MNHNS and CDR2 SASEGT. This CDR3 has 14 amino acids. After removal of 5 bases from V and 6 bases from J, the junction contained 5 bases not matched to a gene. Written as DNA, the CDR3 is TGTGCCAGCAGTATGGACAGGGCCCCCGGGGAGCTGTTTTTT. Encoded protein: CASSMDRAPGELFF.

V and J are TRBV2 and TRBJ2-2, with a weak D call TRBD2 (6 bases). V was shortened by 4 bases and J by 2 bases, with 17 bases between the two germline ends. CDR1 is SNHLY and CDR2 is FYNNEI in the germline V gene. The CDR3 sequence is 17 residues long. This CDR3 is CASSALVAVFNTGELFF. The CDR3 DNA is TGTGCCAGCAGTGCCCTAGTAGCGGTATTTAACACCGGGGAGCTGTTTTTT.

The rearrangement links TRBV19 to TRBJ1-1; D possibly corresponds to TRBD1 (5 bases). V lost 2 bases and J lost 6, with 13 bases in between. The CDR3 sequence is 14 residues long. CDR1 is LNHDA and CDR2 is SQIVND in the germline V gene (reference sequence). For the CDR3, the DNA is TGTGCCAGTAGTATACTGGGGGGAAGTGCTGAAGCTTTCTTT. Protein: CASSILGGSAEAFF.

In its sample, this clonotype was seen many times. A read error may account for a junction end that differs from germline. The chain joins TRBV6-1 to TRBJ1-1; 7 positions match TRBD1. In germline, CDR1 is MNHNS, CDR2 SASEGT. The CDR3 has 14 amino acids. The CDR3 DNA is TGTGCCAGCAGAGAAGGGGGCATGAACACTGAAGCTTTCTTT. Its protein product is CASREGGMNTEAFF.

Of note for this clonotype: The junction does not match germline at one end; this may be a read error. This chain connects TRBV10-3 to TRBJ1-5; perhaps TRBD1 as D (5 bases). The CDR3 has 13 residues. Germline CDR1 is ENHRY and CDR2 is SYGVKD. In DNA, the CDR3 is TGTGCCAGCAGTGTTCAGGGTAGGCGGCCCCAGCATTTT. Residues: CASSVQGRRPQHF.

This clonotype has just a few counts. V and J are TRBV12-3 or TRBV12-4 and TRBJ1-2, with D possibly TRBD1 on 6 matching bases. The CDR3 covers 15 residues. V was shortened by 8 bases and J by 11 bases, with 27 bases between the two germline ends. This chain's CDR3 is CASGWVRTELGGYTF. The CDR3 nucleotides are TGTGCCAGCGGCTGGGTCCGGACAGAATTAGGAGGATACACCTTC.

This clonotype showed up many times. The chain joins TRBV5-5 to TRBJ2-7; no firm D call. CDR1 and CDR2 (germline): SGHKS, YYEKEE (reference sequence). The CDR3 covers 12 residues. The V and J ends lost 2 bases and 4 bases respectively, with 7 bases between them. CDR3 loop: CASSFSEYEQYF. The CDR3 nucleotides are TGTGCCAGCAGCTTCAGCGAGTACGAGCAGTACTTC.

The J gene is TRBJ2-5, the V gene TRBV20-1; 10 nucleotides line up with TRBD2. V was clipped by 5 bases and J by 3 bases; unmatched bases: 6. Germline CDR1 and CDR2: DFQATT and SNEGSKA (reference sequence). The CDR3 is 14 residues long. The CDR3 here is CSAELLAGEETQYF. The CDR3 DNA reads TGCAGTGCTGAACTCCTAGCGGGAGAAGAGACCCAGTACTTC.

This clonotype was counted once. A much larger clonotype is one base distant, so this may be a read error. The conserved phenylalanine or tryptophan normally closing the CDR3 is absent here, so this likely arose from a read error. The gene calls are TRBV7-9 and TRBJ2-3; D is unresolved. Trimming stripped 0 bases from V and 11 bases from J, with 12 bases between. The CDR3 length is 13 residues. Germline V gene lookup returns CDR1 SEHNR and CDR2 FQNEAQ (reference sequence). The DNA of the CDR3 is TGTGCCAGCAGCTTAGCGTCGACGCCGGGGCAGTATTCT. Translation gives CASSLASTPGQYS.

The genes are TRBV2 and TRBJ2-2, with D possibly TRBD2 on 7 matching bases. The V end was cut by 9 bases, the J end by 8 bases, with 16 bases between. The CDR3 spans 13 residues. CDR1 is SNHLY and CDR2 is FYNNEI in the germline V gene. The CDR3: CASKAGASGELFF. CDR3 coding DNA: TGTGCCAGTAAGGCGGGGGCGTCGGGGGAGCTGTTTTTT.

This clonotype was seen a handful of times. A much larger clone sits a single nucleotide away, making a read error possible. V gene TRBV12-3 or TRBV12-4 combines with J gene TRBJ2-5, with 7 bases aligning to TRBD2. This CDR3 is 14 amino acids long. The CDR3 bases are TGTGCCAGCAGTTTAGGCGGGACGCGGGAGACCCAGTGCTTC. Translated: CASSLGGTRETQCF.

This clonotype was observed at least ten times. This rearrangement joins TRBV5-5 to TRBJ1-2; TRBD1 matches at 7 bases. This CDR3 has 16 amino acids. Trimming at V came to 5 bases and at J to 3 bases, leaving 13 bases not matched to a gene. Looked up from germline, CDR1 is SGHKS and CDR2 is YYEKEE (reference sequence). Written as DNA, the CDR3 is TGTGCCAGCAGTATAAAAGGACAGGAGGGCGACTATGGCTACACCTTC. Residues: CASSIKGQEGDYGYTF.

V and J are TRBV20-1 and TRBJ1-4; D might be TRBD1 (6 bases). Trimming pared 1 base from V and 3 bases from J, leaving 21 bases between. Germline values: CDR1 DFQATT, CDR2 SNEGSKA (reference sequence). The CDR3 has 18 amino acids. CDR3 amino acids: CSARALGTLEVANEKLFF. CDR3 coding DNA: TGCAGTGCTAGAGCACTAGGGACACTGGAGGTTGCTAATGAAAAACTGTTTTTT.

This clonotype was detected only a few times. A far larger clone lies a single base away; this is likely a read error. CDR3 in amino acids: CASSSETSGGWNEQFF. The CDR3 coding sequence is TGTGCCAGCAGCTCAGAGACTAGCGGGGGGTGGAATGAGCAGTTCTTC. V usage is TRBV7-3 and J usage is TRBJ2-1; 13 bases map to TRBD2. J lost 7 bases, V lost 4 bases, and 7 bases had no gene match. Germline-derived CDR1 and CDR2 are SGHTA and FQGTGA. The CDR3 extends over 16 amino acids.

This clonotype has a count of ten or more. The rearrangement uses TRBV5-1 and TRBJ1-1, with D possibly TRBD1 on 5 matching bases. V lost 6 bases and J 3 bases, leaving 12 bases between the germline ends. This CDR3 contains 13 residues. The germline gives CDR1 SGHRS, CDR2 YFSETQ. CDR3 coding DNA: TGCGCCAGCAAATCCCCGGGGGACACTGAAGCTTTCTTT. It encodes CASKSPGDTEAFF. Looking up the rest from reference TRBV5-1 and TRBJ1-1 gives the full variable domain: KAGVTQTPRYLIKTRGQQVTLSCSPISGHRSVSWYQQTPGQGLQFLFEYFSETQRNKGNFPGRFSGRQFSNSRSEMNVSTLELGDSALYLCASKSPGDTEAFFGQGTRLTVV.

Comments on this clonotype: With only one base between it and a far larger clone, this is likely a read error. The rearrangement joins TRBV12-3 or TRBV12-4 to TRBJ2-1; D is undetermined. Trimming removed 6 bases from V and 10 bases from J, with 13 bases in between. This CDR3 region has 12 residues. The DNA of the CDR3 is TGTGCCAGCAGCGACATGTCGTACGAGCAGTTCTTC. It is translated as CASSDMSYEQFF.

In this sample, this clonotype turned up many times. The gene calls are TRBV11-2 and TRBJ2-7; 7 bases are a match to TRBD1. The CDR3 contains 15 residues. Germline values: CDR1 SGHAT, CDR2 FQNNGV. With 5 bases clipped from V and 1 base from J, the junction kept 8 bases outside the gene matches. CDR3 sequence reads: CASSVIRDRSYEQYF. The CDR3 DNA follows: TGTGCCAGCAGCGTAATCCGGGACAGATCCTACGAGCAGTACTTC.

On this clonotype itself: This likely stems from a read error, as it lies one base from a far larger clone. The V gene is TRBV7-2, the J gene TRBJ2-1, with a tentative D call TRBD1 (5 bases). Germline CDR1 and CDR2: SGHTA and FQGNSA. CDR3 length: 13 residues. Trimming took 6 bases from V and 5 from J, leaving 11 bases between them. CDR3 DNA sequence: TGTGCCAGCAGGGTCAGGGTCAACAATGAGCAGTTCTTC. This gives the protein CASRVRVNNEQFF.

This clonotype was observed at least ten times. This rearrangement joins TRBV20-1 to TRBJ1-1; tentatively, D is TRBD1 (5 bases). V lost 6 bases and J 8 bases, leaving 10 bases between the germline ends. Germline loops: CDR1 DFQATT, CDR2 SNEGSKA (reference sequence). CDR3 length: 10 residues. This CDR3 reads CSAGGTEAFF. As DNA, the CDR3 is TGCAGTGCCGGAGGGACCGAAGCTTTCTTT.

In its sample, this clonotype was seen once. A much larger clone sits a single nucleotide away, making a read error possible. Here the CDR3 reads CASSRPQTGYYGYTF. For the CDR3, the DNA is TGCGCCAGCAGCCGACCCCAGACAGGGTACTATGGCTACACCTTC. The chain employs TRBV4-1 and TRBJ1-2, with 7 positions matching TRBD1. With V trimmed by 4 bases and J by 3 bases, 8 bases remained unmatched. Germline V gene data show CDR1 as MGHRA and CDR2 as YSYEKL. There are 15 residues in the CDR3.

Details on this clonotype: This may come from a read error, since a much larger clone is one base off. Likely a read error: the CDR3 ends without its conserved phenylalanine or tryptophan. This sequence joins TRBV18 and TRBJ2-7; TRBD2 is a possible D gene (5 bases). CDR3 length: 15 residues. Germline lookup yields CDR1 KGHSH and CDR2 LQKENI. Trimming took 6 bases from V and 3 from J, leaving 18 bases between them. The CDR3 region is CASSLGRVADYEQYL. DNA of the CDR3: TGTGCCAGCTCCCTTGGGCGGGTTGCCGACTACGAGCAGTACTTG.

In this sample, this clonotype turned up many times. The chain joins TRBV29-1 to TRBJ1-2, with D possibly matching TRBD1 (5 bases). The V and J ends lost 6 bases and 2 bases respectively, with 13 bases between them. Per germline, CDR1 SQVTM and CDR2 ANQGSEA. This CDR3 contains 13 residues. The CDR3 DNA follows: TGCAGCGTGACCGGGACGGGCAACTATGGCTACACCTTC. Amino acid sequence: CSVTGTGNYGYTF.